This entry is about one T cell receptor beta chain. TCRdb re-called the reads with MiXCR, one entry per CDR3 protein. The table lists approximately 500,000 distinct CDR3 sequences, about 30% of them singletons. The data are from a study of T cell repertoires in cytomegalovirus infection. The ends were cut back, 1 base at V and 5 bases at J, with 21 bases in the middle. Germline CDR1 reads LGHNA; CDR2 reads YNFKEQ. The CDR3 has 17 amino acids. The receptor comes from a human donor in good health (CMV status not recorded). Some clones in this sample may be carry-over from other donors' samples. The material sequenced was PBMCs. The rearrangement uses TRBV4-2 and TRBJ2-7; D is possibly TRBD1 (5 bases). CDR3 sequence reads: CASSQVRSEQATHEQYF. The CDR3 DNA is TGTGCCAGCAGCCAAGTGCGTTCCGAACAGGCAACCCACGAGCAGTACTTC.